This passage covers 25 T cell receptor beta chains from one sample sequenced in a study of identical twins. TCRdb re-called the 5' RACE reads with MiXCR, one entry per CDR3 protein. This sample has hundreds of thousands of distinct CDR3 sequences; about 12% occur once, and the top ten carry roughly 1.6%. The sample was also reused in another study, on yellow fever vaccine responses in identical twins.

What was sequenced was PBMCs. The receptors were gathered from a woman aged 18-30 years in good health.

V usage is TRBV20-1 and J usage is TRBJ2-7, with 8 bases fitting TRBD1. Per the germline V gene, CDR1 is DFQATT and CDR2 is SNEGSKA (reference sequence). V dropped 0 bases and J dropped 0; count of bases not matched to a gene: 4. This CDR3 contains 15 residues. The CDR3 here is CSARDQQGVSYEQYF. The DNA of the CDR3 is TGCAGTGCTAGAGATCAACAGGGGGTCTCCTACGAGCAGTACTTC.

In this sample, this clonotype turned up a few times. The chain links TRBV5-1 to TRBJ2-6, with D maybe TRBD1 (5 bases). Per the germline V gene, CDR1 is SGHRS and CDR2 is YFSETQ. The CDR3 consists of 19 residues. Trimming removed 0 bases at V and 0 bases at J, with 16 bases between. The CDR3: CASSLGRWGRSSGANVLTF. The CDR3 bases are TGCGCCAGCAGCTTGGGGCGTTGGGGCCGTAGCTCTGGGGCCAACGTCCTGACTTTC.

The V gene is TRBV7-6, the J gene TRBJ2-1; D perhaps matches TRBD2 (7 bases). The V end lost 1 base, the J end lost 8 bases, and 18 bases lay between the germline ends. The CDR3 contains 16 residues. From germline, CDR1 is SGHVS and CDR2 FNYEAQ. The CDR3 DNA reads TGTGCCAGCAGCTTAGAAAGGGGGGGCGATAGGGATGAGCAGTTCTTC. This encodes CASSLERGGDRDEQFF.

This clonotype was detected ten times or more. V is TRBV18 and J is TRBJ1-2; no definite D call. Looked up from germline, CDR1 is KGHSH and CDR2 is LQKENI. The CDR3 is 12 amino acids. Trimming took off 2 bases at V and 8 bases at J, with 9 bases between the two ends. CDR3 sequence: CASSPIGDGYTF. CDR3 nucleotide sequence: TGTGCCAGCTCACCAATAGGCGACGGCTACACCTTC.

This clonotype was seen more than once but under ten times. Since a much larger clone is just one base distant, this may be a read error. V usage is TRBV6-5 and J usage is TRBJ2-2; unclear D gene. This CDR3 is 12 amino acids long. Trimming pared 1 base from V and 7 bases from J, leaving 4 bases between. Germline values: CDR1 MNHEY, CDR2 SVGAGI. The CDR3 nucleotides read TGTGCCAGCAGTTACTTCCTCGGGGAGCTGTTTTTT. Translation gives CASSYFLGELFF.

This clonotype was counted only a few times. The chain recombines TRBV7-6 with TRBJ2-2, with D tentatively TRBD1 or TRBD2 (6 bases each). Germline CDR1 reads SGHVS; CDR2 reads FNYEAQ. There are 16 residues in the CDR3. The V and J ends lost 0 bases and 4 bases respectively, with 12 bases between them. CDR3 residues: CASSLASGGGTGELFF. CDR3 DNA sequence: TGTGCCAGCAGCTTAGCGTCCGGGGGCGGCACCGGGGAGCTGTTTTTT. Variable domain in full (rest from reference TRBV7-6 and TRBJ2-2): GAGVSQSPRYKVTKRGQDVALRCDPISGHVSLYWYRQALGQGPEFLTYFNYEAQQDKSGLPNDRFSAERPEGSISTLTIQRTEQRDSAMYRCASSLASGGGTGELFFGEGSRLTVL.

CDR3 amino acids: CASSLAPFANEKLFF. The CDR3, as DNA: TGTGCCAGCAGCTTAGCCCCGTTCGCTAATGAAAAACTGTTTTTT. The V gene is TRBV7-6, the J gene TRBJ1-4; unclear D gene. This CDR3 is built from 15 residues. Trimming left V 0 bases short and J 3 bases short, with 8 bases between. Germline CDR1 SGHVS, CDR2 FNYEAQ.

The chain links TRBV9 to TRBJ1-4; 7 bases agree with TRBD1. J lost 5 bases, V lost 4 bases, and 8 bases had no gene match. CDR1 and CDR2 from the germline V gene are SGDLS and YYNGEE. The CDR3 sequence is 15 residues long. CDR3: CASSPTGTANEKLFF. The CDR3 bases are TGTGCCAGCAGCCCTACCGGGACAGCGAATGAAAAACTGTTTTTT.

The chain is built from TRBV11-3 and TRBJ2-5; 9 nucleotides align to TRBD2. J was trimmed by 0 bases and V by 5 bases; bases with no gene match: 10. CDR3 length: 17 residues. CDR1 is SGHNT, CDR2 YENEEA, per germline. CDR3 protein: CASSRTRTSAHQETQYF. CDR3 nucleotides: TGTGCCAGCAGCCGAACCCGGACTAGCGCTCACCAAGAGACCCAGTACTTC. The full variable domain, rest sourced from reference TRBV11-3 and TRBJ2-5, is EAGVVQSPRYKIIEKKQPVAFWCNPISGHNTLYWYLQNLGQGPELLIRYENEEAVDDSQLPKDRFSAERLKGVDSTLKIQPAELGDSAVYLCASSRTRTSAHQETQYFGPGTRLLVL.

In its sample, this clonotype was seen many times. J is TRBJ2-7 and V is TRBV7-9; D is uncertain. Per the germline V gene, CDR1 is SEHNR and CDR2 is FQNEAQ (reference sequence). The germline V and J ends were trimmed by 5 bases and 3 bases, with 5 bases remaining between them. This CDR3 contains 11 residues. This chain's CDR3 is CASSRNYEQYF. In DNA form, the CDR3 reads TGTGCCAGCAGCCGGAACTACGAGCAGTACTTC. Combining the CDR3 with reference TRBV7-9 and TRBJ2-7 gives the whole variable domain DTGVSQNPRHKITKRGQNVTFRCDPISEHNRLYWYRQTLGQGPEFLTYFQNEAQLEKSRLLSDRFSAERPKGSFSTLEIQRTEQGDSAMYLCASSRNYEQYFGPGTRLTVT.

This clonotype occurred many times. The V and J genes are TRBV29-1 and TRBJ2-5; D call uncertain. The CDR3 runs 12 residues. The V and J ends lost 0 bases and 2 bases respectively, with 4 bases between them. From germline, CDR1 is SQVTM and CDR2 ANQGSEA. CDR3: CSVEELQETQYF. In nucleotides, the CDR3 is TGCAGCGTTGAAGAGCTACAAGAGACCCAGTACTTC.

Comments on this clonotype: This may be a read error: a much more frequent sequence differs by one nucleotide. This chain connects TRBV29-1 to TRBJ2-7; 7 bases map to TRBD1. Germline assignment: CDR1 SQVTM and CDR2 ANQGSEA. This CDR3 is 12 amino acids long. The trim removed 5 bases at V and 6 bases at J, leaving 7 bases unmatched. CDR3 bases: TGCAGCGTTCGATCGACAGGGTCCGAGCAGTACTTC. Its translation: CSVRSTGSEQYF.

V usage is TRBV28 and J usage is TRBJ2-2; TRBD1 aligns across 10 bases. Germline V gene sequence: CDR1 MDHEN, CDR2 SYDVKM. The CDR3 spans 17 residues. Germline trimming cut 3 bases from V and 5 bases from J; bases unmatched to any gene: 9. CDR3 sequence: CASSFLRQGAGTGELFF. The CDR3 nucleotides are TGTGCCAGCAGTTTTCTCCGACAGGGGGCCGGGACCGGGGAGCTGTTTTTT. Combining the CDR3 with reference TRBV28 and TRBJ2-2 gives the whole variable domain DVKVTQSSRYLVKRTGEKVFLECVQDMDHENMFWYRQDPGLGLRLIYFSYDVKMKEKGDIPEGYSVSREKKERFSLILESASTNQTSMYLCASSFLRQGAGTGELFFGEGSRLTVL.

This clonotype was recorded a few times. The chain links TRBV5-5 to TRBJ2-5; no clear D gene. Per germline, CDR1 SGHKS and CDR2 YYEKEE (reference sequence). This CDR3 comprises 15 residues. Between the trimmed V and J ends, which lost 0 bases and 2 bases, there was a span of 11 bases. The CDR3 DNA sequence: TGTGCCAGCAGCTTGGGGCCCAAGAAGCAAGAGACCCAGTACTTC. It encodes CASSLGPKKQETQYF. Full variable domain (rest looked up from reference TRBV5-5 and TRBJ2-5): DAGVTQSPTHLIKTRGQQVTLRCSPISGHKSVSWYQQVLGQGPQFIFQYYEKEERGRGNFPDRFSARQFPNYSSELNVNALLLGDSALYLCASSLGPKKQETQYFGPGTRLLVL.

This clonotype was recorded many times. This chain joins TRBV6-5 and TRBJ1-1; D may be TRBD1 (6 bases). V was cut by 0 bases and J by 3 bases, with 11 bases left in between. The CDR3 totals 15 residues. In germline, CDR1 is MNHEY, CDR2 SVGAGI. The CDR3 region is CASSYSIQGHTEAFF. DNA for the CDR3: TGTGCCAGCAGTTACTCGATACAGGGACACACTGAAGCTTTCTTT.

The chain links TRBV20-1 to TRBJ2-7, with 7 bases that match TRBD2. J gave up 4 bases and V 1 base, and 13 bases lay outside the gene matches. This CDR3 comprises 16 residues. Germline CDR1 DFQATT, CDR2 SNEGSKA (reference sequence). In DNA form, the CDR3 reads TGCAGTGCTAGAGGACGGGGCGGGAGTAGTAGTTACGAGCAGTACTTC. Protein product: CSARGRGGSSSYEQYF.

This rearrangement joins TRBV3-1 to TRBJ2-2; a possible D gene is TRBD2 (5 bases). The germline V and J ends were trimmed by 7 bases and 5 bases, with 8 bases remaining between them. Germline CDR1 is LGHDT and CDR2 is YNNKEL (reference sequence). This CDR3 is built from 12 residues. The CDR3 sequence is CASNRGTGELFF. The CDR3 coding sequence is TGTGCCAGCAATCGGGGTACCGGGGAGCTGTTTTTT.

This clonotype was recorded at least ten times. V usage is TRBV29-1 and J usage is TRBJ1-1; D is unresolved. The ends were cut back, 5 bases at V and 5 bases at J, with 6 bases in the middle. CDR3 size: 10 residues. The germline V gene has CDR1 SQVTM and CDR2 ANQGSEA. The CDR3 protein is CSVLRTEAFF. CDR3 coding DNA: TGCAGCGTTCTTAGGACTGAAGCTTTCTTT. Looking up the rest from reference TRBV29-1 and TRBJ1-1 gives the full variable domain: SAVISQKPSRDICQRGTSLTIQCQVDSQVTMMFWYRQQPGQSLTLIATANQGSEATYESGFVIDKFPISRPNLTFSTLTVSNMSPEDSSIYLCSVLRTEAFFGQGTRLTVV.

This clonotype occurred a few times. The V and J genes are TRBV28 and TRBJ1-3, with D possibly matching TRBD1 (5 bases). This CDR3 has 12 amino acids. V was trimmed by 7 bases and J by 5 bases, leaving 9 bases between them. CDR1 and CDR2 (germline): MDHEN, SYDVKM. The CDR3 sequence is CASTHRRNTIYF. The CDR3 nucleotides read TGTGCCAGCACCCACAGGAGAAACACCATATATTTT.

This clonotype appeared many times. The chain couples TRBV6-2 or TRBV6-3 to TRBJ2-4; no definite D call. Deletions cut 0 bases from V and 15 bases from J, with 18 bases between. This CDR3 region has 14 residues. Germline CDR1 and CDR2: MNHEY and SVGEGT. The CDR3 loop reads CASSYSPGPRVGYF. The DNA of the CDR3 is TGTGCCAGCAGTTACTCCCCCGGGCCTCGGGTAGGGTACTTC.

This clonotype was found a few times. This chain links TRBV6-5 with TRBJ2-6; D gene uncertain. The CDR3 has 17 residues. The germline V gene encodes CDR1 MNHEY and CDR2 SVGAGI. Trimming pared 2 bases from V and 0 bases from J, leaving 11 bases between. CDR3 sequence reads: CASSYARRNSGANVLTF. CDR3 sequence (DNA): TGTGCCAGCAGTTACGCAAGACGGAACTCTGGGGCCAACGTCCTGACTTTC.

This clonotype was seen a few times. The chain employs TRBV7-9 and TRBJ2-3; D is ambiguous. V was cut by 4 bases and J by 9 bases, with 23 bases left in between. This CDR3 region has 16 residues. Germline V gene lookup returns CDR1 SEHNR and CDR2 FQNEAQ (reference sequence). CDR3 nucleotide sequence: TGTGCCAGCAGCTCCCCCGGGCCCCCCGTGAGAGGAACGCAGTATTTT. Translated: CASSSPGPPVRGTQYF.

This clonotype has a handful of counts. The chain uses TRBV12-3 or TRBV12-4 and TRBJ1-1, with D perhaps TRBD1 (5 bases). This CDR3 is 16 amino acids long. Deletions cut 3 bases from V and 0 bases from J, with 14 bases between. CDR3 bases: TGTGCCAGCAGTTTTTCCTCAGGGAAAATGAACACTGAAGCTTTCTTT. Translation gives CASSFSSGKMNTEAFF.

CDR3 sequence reads: CASSLASDEQFF. CDR3 DNA sequence: TGTGCCAGCAGCTTGGCGTCGGATGAGCAGTTCTTC. The J gene is TRBJ2-1, the V gene TRBV5-4; D is unresolved. The V end lost 0 bases, the J end lost 8 bases, and 6 bases lay between the germline ends. The CDR3 is 12 amino acids. Germline-derived CDR1 and CDR2 are SGHNT and YYREEE (reference sequence).

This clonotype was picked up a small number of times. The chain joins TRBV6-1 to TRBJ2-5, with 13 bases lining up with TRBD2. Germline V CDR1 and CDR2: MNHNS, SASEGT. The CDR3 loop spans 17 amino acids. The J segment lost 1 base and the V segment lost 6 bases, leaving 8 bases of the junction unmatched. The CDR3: CASSRTSGRFVQETQYF. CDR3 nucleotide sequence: TGTGCCAGCAGCCGGACTAGCGGGAGATTTGTCCAAGAGACCCAGTACTTC.